These 28 T cell receptor beta chains were all obtained from the same sample, sequenced in a study of CXCR3-negative and CXCR3-positive naive CD8 T cells (dated by TCRdb to the late 2010s). These reads were obtained on a NextSeq 550. The Human TCR Profiling Kit (MiLaboratory) was used to prepare UMI-labeled 5' RACE TRB cDNA libraries. TCRdb reprocessed the reads into one record per CDR3 protein sequence, lacking DNA. The sample's clone listing holds tens of thousands of distinct CDR3 sequences. In total, the top ten clones hold around 1.9% of the sample. Sequenced: naive CXCR3- CD8+ T cells from blood. The sample's cell subset or site, from its label and the paper: CD45RO-CCR7+CD27+CD95- naive CD8+ T cells lacking CXCR3 (TNR3-). These receptors all stem from a human donor in good health. Some clones in this sample may be carry-over from other donors' samples.

This chain connects TRBV6-5 to TRBJ2-2; TCRdb calls TRBD1, which cannot be checked without DNA. Germline V CDR1 and CDR2: MNHEY, SVGAGI. The CDR3 length is 15 residues. The CDR3 region is CASSYSAGDTGELFF.

This chain uses TRBV29-1 with TRBJ2-3. This CDR3 is 12 amino acids long. Germline lookup yields CDR1 SQVTM and CDR2 ANQGSEA. The CDR3 is CTTTLLTDTQYF.

The chain joins TRBV12-3 or TRBV12-4 to TRBJ2-7; TCRdb indicates TRBD1, and absent DNA this call remains unverified. The CDR3 is made up of 14 amino acids. CDR3 sequence reads: CASSPRETSYEQYF.

This chain uses TRBV12-3 or TRBV12-4 with TRBJ1-3. This CDR3 comprises 15 residues. The CDR3: CASRAIHRLGNTIYF.

This chain uses TRBV28 with TRBJ2-1; TCRdb designates TRBD1, a call that cannot be tested without DNA. There are 15 residues in the CDR3. CDR1 and CDR2 (germline): MDHEN, SYDVKM. CDR3 in amino acids: CASNPAIGGSVEQFF.

The V gene is TRBV28, the J gene TRBJ1-1; as DNA is missing, the TRBD1 call by TCRdb cannot be tested. The CDR3 runs to 13 residues. CDR1 is MDHEN, CDR2 SYDVKM, per germline. The CDR3 sequence: CASRKVGDTEAFF.

This chain uses TRBV28 with TRBJ2-5; TCRdb selects TRBD1, and the lack of DNA leaves this call unchecked. This CDR3 is 16 amino acids long. Germline V gene lookup returns CDR1 MDHEN and CDR2 SYDVKM. CDR3 sequence reads: CASSFWTDLQGETQYF.

The chain carries TRBV4-1 and TRBJ1-2. CDR1 and CDR2 (germline): MGHRA, YSYEKL. The length of the CDR3 is 15 residues. The CDR3 sequence is CASSQDPEGLGGYTF.

The J gene is TRBJ2-2, the V gene TRBV20-1; the TRBD1 assignment by TCRdb is unverifiable without DNA. From germline, CDR1 is DFQATT and CDR2 SNEGSKA (reference sequence). The CDR3 is 15 residues long. CDR3 sequence reads: CSARDRAENTGELFF.

The chain carries TRBV28 and TRBJ2-7. The CDR3 has 15 residues. CDR1 and CDR2 (germline): MDHEN, SYDVKM. The CDR3 sequence is CASSLRGVRSYEQYF.

The chain is built from TRBV5-1 and TRBJ1-1. The CDR3 length is 13 residues. Germline V CDR1 and CDR2: SGHRS, YFSETQ. The CDR3 reads CASSWEGYTEAFF.

The rearrangement links TRBV7-6 to TRBJ2-2. CDR1 and CDR2 (germline): SGHVS, FNYEAQ. This CDR3 contains 13 residues. The CDR3 region is CASSLDGTGELFF. Full variable domain (outside the CDR3, taken from reference TRBV7-6 and TRBJ2-2): GAGVSQSPRYKVTKRGQDVALRCDPISGHVSLYWYRQALGQGPEFLTYFNYEAQQDKSGLPNDRFSAERPEGSISTLTIQRTEQRDSAMYRCASSLDGTGELFFGEGSRLTVL.

V is TRBV11-3 and J is TRBJ2-1; the D gene TCRdb calls, TRBD2, cannot be checked with no DNA. This CDR3 spans 18 amino acids. Germline V CDR1 and CDR2: SGHNT, YENEEA. The CDR3 spells CASSLGPFGGLKNNEQFF.

The J gene is TRBJ1-3, the V gene TRBV12-3 or TRBV12-4. The CDR3 spans 15 residues. This CDR3 reads CASSLDQGSGNTIYF.

The gene calls are TRBV7-9 and TRBJ2-7; TCRdb outputs TRBD1, but without DNA this stays unchecked. Germline assignment: CDR1 SEHNR and CDR2 FQNEAQ (reference sequence). The CDR3 contains 12 residues. The CDR3 protein is CASWQGDNEQYF.

The chain combines TRBV23-1 with TRBJ2-1. TRBV23-1 falls under the ORF class, with uncertain function. The CDR3 has 15 residues. CDR3 protein: CASSPPPVSYNEQFF.

The V and J genes are TRBV27 and TRBJ1-2; no DNA is available, so the TRBD1 call from TCRdb remains unchecked. The V gene's germline CDR1 is MNHEY and CDR2 SMNVEV (reference sequence). This CDR3 contains 14 residues. The CDR3 protein is CASSFVGRGYGYTF.

CDR3 sequence: CASSLDEHYGYTF. The gene calls are TRBV7-9 and TRBJ1-2. This CDR3 is 13 amino acids long. The V gene's germline CDR1 is SEHNR and CDR2 FQNEAQ (reference sequence).

This chain joins TRBV2 and TRBJ2-3. Germline values: CDR1 SNHLY, CDR2 FYNNEI. The CDR3 has 15 amino acids. This CDR3 is CASFDRLDSTDTQYF.

The chain combines TRBV6-1 with TRBJ2-2; the D call of TRBD2 rests on TCRdb alone, since no DNA is present to check it. CDR1 and CDR2 from the germline V gene are MNHNS and SASEGT. CDR3 length: 15 residues. The CDR3 here is CASSEYGGGTGELFF.

The chain combines TRBV28 with TRBJ1-2. CDR1 is MDHEN and CDR2 is SYDVKM in the germline V gene. The CDR3 sequence is 15 residues long. The CDR3: CASSRRDTINYGYTF.

The V and J genes are TRBV27 and TRBJ2-3. CDR3 length equals 13 residues. Germline lookup yields CDR1 MNHEY and CDR2 SMNVEV (reference sequence). CDR3 residues: CASSLQVADTQYF.

The chain couples TRBV2 to TRBJ2-7; the D call from TCRdb, TRBD1, cannot be confirmed without DNA. The CDR3 loop spans 13 amino acids. In germline, CDR1 is SNHLY, CDR2 FYNNEI. CDR3 residues: CASSEVNTGESYF.

The chain is built from TRBV5-1 and TRBJ2-7; the D call from TCRdb, TRBD2, cannot be confirmed without DNA. The CDR3 runs to 14 residues. In germline, CDR1 is SGHRS, CDR2 YFSETQ. CDR3 residues: CASSPSGLSYEQYF.

The chain couples TRBV9 to TRBJ2-7; the D gene TCRdb calls, TRBD1, cannot be checked with no DNA. Germline V gene lookup returns CDR1 SGDLS and CDR2 YYNGEE. The CDR3 is 14 residues long. CDR3 in amino acids: CASSRHRADSEQYF. Based on the CDR3 plus reference TRBV9 and TRBJ2-7, the full variable domain is DSGVTQTPKHLITATGQRVTLRCSPRSGDLSVYWYQQSLDQGLQFLIQYYNGEERAKGNILERFSAQQFPDLHSELNLSSLELGDSALYFCASSRHRADSEQYFGPGTRLTVT.

V and J are TRBV7-2 and TRBJ2-3; TCRdb proposes TRBD1, but this gene call is untestable without DNA. The CDR3 runs to 15 residues. Germline CDR1 and CDR2: SGHTA and FQGNSA. The chain's CDR3 is CASSLGQGPQDTQYF.

The genes are TRBV7-9 and TRBJ1-5; TCRdb lists TRBD1, though no DNA is available to test this call. The CDR3 is 12 amino acids. Germline lookup yields CDR1 SEHNR and CDR2 FQNEAQ (reference sequence). The CDR3 loop is CASSTGSQPQHF. Full variable domain (rest looked up from reference TRBV7-9 and TRBJ1-5): DTGVSQNPRHKITKRGQNVTFRCDPISEHNRLYWYRQTLGQGPEFLTYFQNEAQLEKSRLLSDRFSAERPKGSFSTLEIQRTEQGDSAMYLCASSTGSQPQHFGDGTRLSIL.

This chain connects TRBV15 to TRBJ2-3; checking the TCRdb D call of TRBD2 is not possible without DNA. The CDR3 is 14 residues long. CDR1 LNHNV and CDR2 YYDKDF come from the germline V gene (reference sequence). CDR3 amino acids: CATSPQRGSDTQYF.